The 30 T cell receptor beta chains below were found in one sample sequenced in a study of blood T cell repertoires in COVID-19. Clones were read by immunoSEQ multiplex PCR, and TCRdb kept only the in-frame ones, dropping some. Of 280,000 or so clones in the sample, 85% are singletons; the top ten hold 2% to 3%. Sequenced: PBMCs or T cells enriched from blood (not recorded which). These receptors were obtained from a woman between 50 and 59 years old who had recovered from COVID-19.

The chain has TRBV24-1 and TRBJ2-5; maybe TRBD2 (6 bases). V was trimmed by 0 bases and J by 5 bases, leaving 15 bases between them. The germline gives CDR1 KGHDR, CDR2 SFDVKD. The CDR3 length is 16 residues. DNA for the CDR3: TGTGCCACCAGTGATTTGGGGCGGGGTGCCCCCGAGACCCAGTACTTC. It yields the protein CATSDLGRGAPETQYF.

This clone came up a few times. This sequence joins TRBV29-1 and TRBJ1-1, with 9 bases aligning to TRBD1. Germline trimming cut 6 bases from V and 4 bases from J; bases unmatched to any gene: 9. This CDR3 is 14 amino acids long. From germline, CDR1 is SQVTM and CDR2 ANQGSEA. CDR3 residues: CSVTSQGASTEAFF. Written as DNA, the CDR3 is TGCAGCGTGACCTCACAGGGGGCGTCCACTGAAGCTTTCTTT.

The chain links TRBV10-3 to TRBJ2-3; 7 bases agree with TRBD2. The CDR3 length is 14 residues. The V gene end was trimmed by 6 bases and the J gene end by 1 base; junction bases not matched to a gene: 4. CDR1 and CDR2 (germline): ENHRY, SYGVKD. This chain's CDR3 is CAISASGRTDTQYF. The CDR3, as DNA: TGTGCCATCAGCGCTAGCGGCCGCACAGATACGCAGTATTTT.

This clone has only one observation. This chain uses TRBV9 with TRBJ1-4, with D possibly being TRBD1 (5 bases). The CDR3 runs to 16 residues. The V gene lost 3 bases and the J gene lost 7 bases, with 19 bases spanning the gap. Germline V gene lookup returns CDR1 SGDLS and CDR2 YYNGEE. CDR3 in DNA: TGTGCCAGCAGCGGTTCCCCACCGGGGGGGGGTGAAAAACTGTTTTTT. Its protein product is CASSGSPPGGGEKLFF. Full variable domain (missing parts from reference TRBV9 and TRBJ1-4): DSGVTQTPKHLITATGQRVTLRCSPRSGDLSVYWYQQSLDQGLQFLIQYYNGEERAKGNILERFSAQQFPDLHSELNLSSLELGDSALYFCASSGSPPGGGEKLFFGSGTQLSVL.

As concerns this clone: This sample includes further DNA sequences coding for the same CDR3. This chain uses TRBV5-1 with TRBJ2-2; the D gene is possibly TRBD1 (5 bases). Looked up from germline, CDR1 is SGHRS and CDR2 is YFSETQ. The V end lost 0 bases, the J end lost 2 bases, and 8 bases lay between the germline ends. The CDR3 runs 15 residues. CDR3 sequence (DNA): TGCGCCAGCAGCTTGGGGCAGGGAAACACCGGGGAGCTGTTTTTT. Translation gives CASSLGQGNTGELFF.

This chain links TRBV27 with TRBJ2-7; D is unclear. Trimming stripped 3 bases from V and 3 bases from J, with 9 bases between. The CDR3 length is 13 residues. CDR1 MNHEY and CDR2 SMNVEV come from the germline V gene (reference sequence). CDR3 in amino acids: CASSFTEDYEQYF. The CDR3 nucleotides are TGTGCCAGCAGTTTTACAGAAGACTACGAGCAGTACTTC.

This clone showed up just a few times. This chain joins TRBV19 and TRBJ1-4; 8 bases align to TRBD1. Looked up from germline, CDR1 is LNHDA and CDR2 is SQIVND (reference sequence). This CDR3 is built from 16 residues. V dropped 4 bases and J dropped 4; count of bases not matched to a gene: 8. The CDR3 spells CASSKDGQGFNEKLFF. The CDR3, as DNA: TGTGCCAGTAGTAAGGATGGACAGGGCTTTAATGAAAAACTGTTTTTT.

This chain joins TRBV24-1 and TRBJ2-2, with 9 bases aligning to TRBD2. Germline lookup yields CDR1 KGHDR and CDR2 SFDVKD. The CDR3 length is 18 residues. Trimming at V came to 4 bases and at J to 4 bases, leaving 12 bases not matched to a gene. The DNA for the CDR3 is TGTGCCACCAGTGAGCAACGGTCTAGCGGGGACCCCACCGGGGAGCTGTTTTTT. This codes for CATSEQRSSGDPTGELFF.

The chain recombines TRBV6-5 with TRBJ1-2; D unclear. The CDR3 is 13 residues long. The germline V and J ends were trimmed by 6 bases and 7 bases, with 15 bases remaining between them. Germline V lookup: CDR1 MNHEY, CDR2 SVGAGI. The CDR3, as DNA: TGTGCCAGCAGGGGTAGGGAGCTTGCTGGCTACACCTTC. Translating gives CASRGRELAGYTF.

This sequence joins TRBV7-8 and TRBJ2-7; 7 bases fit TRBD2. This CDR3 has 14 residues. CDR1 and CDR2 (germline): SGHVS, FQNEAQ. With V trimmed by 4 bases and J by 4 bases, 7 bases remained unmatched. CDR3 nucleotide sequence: TGTGCCAGCAGCTCGCTGGCGGGAGCTTACGAGCAGTACTTC. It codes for CASSSLAGAYEQYF.

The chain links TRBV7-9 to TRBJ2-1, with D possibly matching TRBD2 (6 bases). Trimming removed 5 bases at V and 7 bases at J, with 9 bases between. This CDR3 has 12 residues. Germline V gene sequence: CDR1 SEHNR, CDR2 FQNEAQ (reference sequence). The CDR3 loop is CASSLSGNEQFF. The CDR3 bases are TGTGCCAGCAGCCTTAGCGGTAATGAGCAGTTCTTC.

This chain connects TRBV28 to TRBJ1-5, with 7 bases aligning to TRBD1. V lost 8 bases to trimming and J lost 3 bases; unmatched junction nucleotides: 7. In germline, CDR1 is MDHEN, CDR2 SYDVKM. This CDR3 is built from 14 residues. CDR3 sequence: CASAPGQYNQPQHF. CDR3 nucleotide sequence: TGTGCCAGCGCACCGGGACAGTACAATCAGCCCCAGCATTTT.

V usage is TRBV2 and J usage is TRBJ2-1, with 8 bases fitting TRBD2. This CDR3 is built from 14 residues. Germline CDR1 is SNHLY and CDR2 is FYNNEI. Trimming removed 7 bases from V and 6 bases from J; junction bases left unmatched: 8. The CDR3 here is CASTGRVVSNEQFF. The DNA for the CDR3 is TGTGCCAGCACCGGGAGGGTCGTCTCCAATGAGCAGTTCTTC.

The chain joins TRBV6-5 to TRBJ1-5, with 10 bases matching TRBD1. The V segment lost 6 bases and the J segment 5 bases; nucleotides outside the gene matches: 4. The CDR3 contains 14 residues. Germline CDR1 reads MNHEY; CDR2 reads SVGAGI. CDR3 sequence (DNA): TGTGCCAGCAGGCCGACAGGGGGCGATCAGCCCCAGCATTTT. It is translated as CASRPTGGDQPQHF.

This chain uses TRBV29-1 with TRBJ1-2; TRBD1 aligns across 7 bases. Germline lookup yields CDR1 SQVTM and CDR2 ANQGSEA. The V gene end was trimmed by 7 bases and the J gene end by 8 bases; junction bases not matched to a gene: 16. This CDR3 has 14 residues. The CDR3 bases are TGCAGCGCCCCACTTCAGGGGGGAGGTGGGGGCTACACCTTC. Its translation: CSAPLQGGGGGYTF.

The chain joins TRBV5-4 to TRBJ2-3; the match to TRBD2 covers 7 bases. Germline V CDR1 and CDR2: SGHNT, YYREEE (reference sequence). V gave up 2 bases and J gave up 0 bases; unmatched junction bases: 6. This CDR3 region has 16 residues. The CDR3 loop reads CASSFTKRGSTDTQYF. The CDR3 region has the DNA TGTGCCAGCAGCTTTACCAAGCGGGGTAGCACAGATACGCAGTATTTT.

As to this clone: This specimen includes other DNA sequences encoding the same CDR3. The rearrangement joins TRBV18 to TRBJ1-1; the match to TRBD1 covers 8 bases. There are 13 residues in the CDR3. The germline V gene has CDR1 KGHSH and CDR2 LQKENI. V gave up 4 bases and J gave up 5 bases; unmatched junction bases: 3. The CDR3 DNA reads TGTGCCAGCTCACTGGACAGGGATACTGAAGCTTTCTTT. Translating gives CASSLDRDTEAFF.

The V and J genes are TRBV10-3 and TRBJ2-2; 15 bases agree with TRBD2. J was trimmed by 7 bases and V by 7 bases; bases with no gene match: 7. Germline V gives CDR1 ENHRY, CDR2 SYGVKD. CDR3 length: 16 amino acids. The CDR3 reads CAIKKGLAGGGGELFF. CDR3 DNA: TGTGCCATCAAGAAGGGACTAGCGGGGGGCGGCGGGGAGCTGTTTTTT.

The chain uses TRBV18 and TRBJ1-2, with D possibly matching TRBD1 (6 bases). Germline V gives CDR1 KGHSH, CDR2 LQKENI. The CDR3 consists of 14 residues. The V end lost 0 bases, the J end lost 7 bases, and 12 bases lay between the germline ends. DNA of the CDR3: TGTGCCAGCTCACCACCGGGACATACTGGTGGCTACACCTTC. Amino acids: CASSPPGHTGGYTF.

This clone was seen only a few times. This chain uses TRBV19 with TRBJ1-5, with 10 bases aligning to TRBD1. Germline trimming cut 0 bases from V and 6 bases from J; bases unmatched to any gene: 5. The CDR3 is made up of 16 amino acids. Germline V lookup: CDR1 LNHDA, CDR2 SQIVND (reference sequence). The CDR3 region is CASSIEAGTGVQPQHF. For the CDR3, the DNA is TGTGCCAGTAGTATAGAGGCCGGGACAGGGGTTCAGCCCCAGCATTTT.

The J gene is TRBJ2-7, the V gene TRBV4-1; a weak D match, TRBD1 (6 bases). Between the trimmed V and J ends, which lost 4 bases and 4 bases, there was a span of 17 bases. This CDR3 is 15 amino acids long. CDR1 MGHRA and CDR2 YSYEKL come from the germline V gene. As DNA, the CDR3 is TGCGCCAGCAGCCGGGCCCTTGGGGGCGGATACGAGCAGTACTTC. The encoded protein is CASSRALGGGYEQYF.

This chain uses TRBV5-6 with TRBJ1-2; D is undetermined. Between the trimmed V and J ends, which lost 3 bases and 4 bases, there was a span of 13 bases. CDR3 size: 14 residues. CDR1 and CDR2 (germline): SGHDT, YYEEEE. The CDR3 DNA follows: TGTGCCAGCAGCTCACAAGGGAGTGGCTATGGCTACACCTTC. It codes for CASSSQGSGYGYTF. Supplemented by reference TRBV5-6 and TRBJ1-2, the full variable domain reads DAGVTQSPTHLIKTRGQQVTLRCSPKSGHDTVSWYQQALGQGPQFIFQYYEEEERQRGNFPDRFSGHQFPNYSSELNVNALLLGDSALYLCASSSQGSGYGYTFGSGTRLTVV.

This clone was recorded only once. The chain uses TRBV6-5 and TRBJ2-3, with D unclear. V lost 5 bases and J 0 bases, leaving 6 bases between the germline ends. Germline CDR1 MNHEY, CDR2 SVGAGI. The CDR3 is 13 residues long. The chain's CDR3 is CASSRSSTDTQYF. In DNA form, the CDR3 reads TGTGCCAGCAGTCGGTCTAGCACAGATACGCAGTATTTT.

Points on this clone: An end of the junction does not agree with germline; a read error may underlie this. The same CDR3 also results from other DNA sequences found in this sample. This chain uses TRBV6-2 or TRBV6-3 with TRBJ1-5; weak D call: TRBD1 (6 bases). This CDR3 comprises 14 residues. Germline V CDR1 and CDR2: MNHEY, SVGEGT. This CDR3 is CASSSGGWDQPQHF. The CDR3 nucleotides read TGTGCCAGTAGTTCGGGGGGCTGGGATCAGCCCCAGCATTTT.

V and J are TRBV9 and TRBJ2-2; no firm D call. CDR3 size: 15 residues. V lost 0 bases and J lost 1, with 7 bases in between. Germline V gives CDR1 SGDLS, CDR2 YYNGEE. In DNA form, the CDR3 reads TGTGCCAGCAGCGTAGACAGCCTGAACACCGGGGAGCTGTTTTTT. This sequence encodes CASSVDSLNTGELFF.

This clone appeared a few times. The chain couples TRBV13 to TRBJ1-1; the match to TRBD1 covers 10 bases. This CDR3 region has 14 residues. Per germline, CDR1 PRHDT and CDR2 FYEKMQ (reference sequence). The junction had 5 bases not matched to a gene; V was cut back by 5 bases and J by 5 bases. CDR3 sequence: CASSPRDRGTEAFF. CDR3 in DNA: TGTGCCAGCAGCCCCCGGGACAGGGGAACTGAAGCTTTCTTT.

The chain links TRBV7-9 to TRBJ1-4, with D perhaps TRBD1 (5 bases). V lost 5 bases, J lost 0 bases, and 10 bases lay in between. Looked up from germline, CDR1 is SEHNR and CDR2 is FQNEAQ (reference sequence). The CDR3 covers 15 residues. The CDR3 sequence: CASSATGATNEKLFF. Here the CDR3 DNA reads TGTGCCAGCAGCGCCACGGGGGCAACTAATGAAAAACTGTTTTTT.

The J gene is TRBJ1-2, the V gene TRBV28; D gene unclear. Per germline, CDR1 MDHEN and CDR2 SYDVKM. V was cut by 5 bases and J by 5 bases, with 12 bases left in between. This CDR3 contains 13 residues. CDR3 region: CASSPQSFYGYTF. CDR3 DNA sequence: TGTGCCAGCAGTCCCCAGTCATTTTATGGCTACACCTTC.

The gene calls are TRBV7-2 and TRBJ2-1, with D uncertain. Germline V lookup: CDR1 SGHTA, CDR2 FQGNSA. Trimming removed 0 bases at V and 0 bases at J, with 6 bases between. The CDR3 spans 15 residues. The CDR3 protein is CASSLAPSSYNEQFF. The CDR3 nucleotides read TGTGCCAGCAGCTTAGCCCCGAGCTCCTACAATGAGCAGTTCTTC.

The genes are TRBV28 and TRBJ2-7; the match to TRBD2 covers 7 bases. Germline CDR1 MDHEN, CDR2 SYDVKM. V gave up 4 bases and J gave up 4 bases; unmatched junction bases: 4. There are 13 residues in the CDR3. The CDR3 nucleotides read TGTGCCAGCAGTTCCGCCGGGAGGTACGAGCAGTACTTC. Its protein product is CASSSAGRYEQYF.